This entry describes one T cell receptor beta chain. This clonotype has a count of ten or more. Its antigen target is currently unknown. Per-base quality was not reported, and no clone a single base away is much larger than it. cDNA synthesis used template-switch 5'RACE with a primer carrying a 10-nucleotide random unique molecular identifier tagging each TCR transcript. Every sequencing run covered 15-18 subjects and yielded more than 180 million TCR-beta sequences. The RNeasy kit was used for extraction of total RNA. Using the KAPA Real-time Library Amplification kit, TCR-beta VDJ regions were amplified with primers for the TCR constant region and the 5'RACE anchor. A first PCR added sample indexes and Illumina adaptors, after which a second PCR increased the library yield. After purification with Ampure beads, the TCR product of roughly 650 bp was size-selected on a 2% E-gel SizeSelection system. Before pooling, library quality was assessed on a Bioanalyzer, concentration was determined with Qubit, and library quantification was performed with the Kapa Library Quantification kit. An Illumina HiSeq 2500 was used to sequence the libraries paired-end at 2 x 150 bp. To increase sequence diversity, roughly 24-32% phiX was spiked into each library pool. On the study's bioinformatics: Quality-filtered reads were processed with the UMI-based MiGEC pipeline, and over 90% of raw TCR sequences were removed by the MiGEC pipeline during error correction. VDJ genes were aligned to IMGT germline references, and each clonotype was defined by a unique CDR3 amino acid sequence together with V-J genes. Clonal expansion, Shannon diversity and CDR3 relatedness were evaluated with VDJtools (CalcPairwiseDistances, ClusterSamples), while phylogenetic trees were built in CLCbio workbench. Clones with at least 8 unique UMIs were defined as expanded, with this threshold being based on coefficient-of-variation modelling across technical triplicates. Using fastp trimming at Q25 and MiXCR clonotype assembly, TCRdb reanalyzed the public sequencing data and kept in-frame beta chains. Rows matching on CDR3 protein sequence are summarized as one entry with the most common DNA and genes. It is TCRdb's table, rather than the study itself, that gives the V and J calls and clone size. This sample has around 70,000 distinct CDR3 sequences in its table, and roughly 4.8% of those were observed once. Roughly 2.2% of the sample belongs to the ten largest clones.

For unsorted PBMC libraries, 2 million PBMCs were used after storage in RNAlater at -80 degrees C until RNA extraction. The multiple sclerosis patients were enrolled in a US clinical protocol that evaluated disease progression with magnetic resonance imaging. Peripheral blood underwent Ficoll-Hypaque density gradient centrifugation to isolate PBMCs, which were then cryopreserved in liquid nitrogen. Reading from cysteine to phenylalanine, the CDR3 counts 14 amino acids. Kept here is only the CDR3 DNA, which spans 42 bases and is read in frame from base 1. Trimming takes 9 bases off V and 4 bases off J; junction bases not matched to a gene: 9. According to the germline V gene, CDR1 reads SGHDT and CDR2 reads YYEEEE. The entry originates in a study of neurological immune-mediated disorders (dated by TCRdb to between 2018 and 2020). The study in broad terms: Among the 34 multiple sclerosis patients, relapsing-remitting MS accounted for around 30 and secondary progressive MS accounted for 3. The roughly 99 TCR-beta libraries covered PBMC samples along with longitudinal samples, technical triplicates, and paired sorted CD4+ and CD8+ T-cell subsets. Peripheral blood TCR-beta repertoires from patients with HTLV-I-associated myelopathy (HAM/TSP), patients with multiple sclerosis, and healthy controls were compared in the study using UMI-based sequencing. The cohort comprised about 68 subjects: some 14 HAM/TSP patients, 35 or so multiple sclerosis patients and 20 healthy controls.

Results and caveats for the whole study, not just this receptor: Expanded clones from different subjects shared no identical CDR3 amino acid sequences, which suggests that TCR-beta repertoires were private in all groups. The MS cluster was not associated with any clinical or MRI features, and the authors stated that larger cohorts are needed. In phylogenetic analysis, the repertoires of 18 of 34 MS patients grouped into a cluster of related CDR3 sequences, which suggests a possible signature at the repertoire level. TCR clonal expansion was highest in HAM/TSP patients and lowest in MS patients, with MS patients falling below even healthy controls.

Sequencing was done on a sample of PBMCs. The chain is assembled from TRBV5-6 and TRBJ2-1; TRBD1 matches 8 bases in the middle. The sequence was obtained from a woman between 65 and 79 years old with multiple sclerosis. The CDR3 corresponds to CATLSRGLYNEQFF. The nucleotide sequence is TGTGCCACTCTGTCCAGGGGGCTTTACAATGAGCAGTTCTTC.